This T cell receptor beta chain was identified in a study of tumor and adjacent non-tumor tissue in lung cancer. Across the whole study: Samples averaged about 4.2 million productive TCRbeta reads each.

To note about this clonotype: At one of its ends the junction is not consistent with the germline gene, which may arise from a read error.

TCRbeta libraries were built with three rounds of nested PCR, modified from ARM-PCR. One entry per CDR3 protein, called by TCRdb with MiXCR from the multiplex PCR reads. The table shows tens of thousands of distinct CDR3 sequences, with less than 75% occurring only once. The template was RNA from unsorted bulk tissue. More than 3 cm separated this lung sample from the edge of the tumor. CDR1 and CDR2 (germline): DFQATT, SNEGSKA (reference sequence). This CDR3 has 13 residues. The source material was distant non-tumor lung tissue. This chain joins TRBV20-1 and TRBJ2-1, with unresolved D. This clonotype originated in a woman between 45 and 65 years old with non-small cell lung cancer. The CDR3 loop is CSAIISSYNEPFF. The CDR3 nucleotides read TGCAGCGCAATCATCAGTTCCTACAATGAGCCGTTCTTC.